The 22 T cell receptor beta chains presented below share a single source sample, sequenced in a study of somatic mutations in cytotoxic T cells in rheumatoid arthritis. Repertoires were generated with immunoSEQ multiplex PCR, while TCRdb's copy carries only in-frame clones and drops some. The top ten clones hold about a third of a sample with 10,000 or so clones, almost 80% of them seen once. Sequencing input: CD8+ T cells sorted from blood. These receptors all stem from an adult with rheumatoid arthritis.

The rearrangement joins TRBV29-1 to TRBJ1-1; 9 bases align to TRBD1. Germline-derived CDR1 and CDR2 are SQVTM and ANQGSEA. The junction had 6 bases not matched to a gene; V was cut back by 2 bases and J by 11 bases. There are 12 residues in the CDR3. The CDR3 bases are TGCAGCGTTGAAACAGGGGGCTCGGGGGCTTTCTTT. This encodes CSVETGGSGAFF. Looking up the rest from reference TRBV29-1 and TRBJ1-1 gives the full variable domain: SAVISQKPSRDICQRGTSLTIQCQVDSQVTMMFWYRQQPGQSLTLIATANQGSEATYESGFVIDKFPISRPNLTFSTLTVSNMSPEDSSIYLCSVETGGSGAFFGQGTRLTVV.

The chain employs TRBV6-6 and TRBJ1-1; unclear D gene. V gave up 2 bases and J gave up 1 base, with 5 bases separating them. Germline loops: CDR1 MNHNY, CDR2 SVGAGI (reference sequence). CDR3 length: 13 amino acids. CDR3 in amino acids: CASSYGENTEAFF. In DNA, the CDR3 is TGTGCCAGCAGTTACGGGGAGAACACTGAAGCTTTCTTT.

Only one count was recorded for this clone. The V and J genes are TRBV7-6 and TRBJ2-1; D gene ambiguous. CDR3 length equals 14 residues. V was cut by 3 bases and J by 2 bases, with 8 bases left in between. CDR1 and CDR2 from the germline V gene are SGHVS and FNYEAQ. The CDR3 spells CASSFSSTYNEQFF. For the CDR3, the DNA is TGTGCCAGCAGCTTTTCCAGTACCTACAATGAGCAGTTCTTC. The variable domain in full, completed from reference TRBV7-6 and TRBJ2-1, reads GAGVSQSPRYKVTKRGQDVALRCDPISGHVSLYWYRQALGQGPEFLTYFNYEAQQDKSGLPNDRFSAERPEGSISTLTIQRTEQRDSAMYRCASSFSSTYNEQFFGPGTRLTVL.

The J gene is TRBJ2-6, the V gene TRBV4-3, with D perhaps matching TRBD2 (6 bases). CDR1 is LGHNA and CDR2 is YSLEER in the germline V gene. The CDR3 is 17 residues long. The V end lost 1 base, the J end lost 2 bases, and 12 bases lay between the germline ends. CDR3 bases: TGCGCCAGCAGCCAAGTTTCGTCGGGGGCTGGGGCCAACGTCCTGACTTTC. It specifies CASSQVSSGAGANVLTF.

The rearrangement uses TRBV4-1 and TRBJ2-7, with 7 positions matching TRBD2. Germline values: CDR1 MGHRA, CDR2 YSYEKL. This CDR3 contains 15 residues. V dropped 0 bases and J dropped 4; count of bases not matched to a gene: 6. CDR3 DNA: TGCGCCAGCAGCCAAGAGTCTAGCGGCCTTTACGAGCAGTACTTC. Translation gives CASSQESSGLYEQYF.

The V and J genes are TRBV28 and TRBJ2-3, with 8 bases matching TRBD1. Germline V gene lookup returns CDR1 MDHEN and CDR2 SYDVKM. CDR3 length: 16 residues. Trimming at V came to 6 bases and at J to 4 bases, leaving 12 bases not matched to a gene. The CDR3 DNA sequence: TGTGCCAGCAGAAAACCAACAGGGGGAATCGCAGATACGCAGTATTTT. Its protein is CASRKPTGGIADTQYF.

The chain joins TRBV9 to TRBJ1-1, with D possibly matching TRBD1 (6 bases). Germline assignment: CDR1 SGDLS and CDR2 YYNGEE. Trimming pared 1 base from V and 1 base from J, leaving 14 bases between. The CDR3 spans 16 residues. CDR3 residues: CASSVSGGPGNTEAFF. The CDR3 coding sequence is TGTGCCAGCAGCGTATCCGGGGGCCCAGGGAACACTGAAGCTTTCTTT.

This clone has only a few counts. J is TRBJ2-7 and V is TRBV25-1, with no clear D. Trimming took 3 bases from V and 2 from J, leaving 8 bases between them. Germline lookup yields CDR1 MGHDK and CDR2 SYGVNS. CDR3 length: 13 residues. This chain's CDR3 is CASSEGSAYEQYF. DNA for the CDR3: TGTGCCAGCAGTGAGGGGTCCGCCTACGAGCAGTACTTC.

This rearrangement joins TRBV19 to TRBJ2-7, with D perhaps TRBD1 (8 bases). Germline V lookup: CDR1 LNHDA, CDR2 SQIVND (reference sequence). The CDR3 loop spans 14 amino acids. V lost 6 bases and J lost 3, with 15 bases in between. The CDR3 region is CASSLGGTGYEQYF. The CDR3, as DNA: TGTGCCAGTAGCCTGGGGGGGACAGGCTACGAGCAGTACTTC.

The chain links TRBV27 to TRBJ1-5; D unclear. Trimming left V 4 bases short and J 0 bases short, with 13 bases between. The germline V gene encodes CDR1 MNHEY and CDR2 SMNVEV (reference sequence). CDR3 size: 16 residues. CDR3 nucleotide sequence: TGTGCCAGCAGTTCAGGACCGCCGGCTAGCAATCAGCCCCAGCATTTT. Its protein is CASSSGPPASNQPQHF.

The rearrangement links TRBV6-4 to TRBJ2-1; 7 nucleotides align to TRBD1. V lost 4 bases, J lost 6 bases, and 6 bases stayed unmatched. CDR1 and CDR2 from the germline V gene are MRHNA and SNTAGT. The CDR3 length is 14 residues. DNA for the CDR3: TGTGCCAGCAGTGCCCTGACAGGGAGCAATGAGCAGTTCTTC. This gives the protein CASSALTGSNEQFF.

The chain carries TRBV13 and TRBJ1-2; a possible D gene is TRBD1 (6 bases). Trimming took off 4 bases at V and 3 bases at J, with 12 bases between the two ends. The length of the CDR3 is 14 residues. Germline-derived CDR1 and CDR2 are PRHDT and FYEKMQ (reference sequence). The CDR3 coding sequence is TGTGCCAGCAGCTCCGGGACACCCTACTATGGCTACACCTTC. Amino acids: CASSSGTPYYGYTF.

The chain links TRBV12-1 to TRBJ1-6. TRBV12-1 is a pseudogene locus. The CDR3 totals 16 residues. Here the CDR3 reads CASSFDGGTYNSPLHF. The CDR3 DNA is TGTGCCAGCAGCTTTGACGGGGGAACCTATAATTCACCCCTCCACTTT.

CDR3 DNA: TGTGCCAGCAGTTCCCGGACAGGGAGGGAAAAACTGTTTTTT. It codes for CASSSRTGREKLFF. V and J are TRBV28 and TRBJ1-4; TRBD1 matches at 8 bases. V lost 4 bases to trimming and J lost 8 bases; unmatched junction nucleotides: 6. The CDR3 has 14 residues. Germline lookup yields CDR1 MDHEN and CDR2 SYDVKM. Variable domain in full (rest from reference TRBV28 and TRBJ1-4): DVKVTQSSRYLVKRTGEKVFLECVQDMDHENMFWYRQDPGLGLRLIYFSYDVKMKEKGDIPEGYSVSREKKERFSLILESASTNQTSMYLCASSSRTGREKLFFGSGTQLSVL.

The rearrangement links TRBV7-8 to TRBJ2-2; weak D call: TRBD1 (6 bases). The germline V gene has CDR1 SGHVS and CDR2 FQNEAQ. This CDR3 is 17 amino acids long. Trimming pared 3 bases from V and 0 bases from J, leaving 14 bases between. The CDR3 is CASSFRDTLPNTGELFF. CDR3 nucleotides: TGTGCCAGCAGCTTCCGGGACACTTTACCGAACACCGGGGAGCTGTTTTTT.

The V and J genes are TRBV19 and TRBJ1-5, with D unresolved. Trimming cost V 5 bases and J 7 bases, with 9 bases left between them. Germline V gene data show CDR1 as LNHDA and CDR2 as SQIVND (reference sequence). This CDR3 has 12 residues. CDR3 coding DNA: TGTGCCAGTAGTCTTGACAACCAGCCCCAGCATTTT. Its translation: CASSLDNQPQHF.

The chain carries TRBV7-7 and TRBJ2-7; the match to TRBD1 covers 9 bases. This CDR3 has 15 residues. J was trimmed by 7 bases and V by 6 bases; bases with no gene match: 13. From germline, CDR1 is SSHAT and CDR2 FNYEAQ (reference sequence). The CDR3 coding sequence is TGTGCCAGCAGTCCAGGGGACAGGGCCTCTAGGGAGCAGTACTTC. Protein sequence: CASSPGDRASREQYF. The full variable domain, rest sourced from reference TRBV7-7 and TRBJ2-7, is GAGVSQSPRYKVTKRGQDVTLRCDPISSHATLYWYQQALGQGPEFLTYFNYEAQPDKSGLPSDRFSAERPEGSISTLTIQRTEQRDSAMYRCASSPGDRASREQYFGPGTRLTVT.

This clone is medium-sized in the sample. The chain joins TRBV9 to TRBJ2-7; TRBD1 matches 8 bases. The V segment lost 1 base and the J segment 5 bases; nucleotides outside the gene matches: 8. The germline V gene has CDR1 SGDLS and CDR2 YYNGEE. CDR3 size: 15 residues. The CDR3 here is CASSVFGTGGDEQYF. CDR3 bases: TGTGCCAGCAGCGTATTCGGGACAGGCGGCGACGAGCAGTACTTC. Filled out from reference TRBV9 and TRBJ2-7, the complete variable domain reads DSGVTQTPKHLITATGQRVTLRCSPRSGDLSVYWYQQSLDQGLQFLIQYYNGEERAKGNILERFSAQQFPDLHSELNLSSLELGDSALYFCASSVFGTGGDEQYFGPGTRLTVT.

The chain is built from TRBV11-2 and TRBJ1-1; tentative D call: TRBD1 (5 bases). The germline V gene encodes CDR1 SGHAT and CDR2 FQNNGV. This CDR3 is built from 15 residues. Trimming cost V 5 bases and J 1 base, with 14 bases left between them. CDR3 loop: CASSQHYGGNTEAFF. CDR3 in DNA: TGTGCCAGCAGCCAACACTACGGGGGGAACACTGAAGCTTTCTTT.

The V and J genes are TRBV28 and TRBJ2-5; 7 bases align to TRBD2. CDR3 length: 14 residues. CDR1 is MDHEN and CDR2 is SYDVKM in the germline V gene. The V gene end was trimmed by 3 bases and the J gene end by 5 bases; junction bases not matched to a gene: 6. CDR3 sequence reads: CASSLGVGGETQYF. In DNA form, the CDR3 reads TGTGCCAGCAGTTTGGGAGTCGGGGGGGAGACCCAGTACTTC.

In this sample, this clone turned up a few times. The CDR3 DNA sequence: TGCGCCAGCAGCCGGACTACAGGGCCCGGGGAGCTGTTTTTT. It is translated as CASSRTTGPGELFF. The genes are TRBV4-1 and TRBJ2-2; D possibly uses TRBD1 or TRBD2 (6 bases each). With 4 bases removed from V and 6 bases from J, the gap between germline ends came to 12 bases. The CDR3 totals 14 residues. From germline, CDR1 is MGHRA and CDR2 YSYEKL.

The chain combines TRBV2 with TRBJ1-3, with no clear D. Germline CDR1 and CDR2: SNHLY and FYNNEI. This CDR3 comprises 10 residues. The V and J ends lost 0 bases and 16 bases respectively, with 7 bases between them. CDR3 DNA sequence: TGTGCCAGCAGTGAAGCAGGTTTTTATTTT. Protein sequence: CASSEAGFYF.